What follows are 12 T cell receptor beta chains derived from one specimen sequenced in a study of PD-1 blockade in classical Hodgkin lymphoma. Generated by immunoSEQ multiplex PCR, the TCRdb table keeps only in-frame clones and is missing some. This table holds about 21,000 clones, around 84% found once. The sample's time point: cycle 4 day 1 (C4D1), after 5 to 7 weeks of nivolumab. Relapse was seen in all patients after autologous stem cell transplantation, and brentuximab vedotin exposure was variable. The sample was peripheral blood mononuclear cells (PBMCs), taken before the fourth cycle of nivolumab. These TCRs come from a human donor with classical Hodgkin lymphoma.

The rearrangement links TRBV11-3 to TRBJ2-7, with no clear D. The CDR3 loop spans 16 amino acids. V was pared by 1 base and J by 0 bases, with 13 bases between. Germline V CDR1 and CDR2: SGHNT, YENEEA. The CDR3 nucleotides read TGTGCCAGCAGCTTAGCCAGGACGTACTGCTCCTACGAGCAGTACGTC. Encoded protein: CASSLARTYCSYEQYV.

CDR3 sequence (DNA): TGTGCCAGCAGCCATGGGGGGCTATCAGAGGAGACCCAGTACTTC. Translated: CASSHGGLSEETQYF. The rearrangement uses TRBV7-6 and TRBJ2-5, with D tentatively TRBD1 or TRBD2 (6 bases each). The CDR3 contains 15 residues. The V gene lost 5 bases and the J gene lost 5 bases, with 18 bases spanning the gap. Germline values: CDR1 SGHVS, CDR2 FNYEAQ.

The J gene is TRBJ2-7, the V gene TRBV6-5; 11 nucleotides match TRBD2. The V and J ends lost 6 bases and 5 bases, in that order; junction bases with no gene match: 6. The CDR3 has 14 residues. Germline assignment: CDR1 MNHEY and CDR2 SVGAGI. In DNA form, the CDR3 reads TGTGCCAGCAGACTACTAGCGGGAGCAGACGAGCAGTACTTC. It codes for CASRLLAGADEQYF.

This chain joins TRBV4-3 and TRBJ1-2; maybe TRBD1 (5 bases). The CDR3 is 15 residues long. Germline-derived CDR1 and CDR2 are LGHNA and YSLEER. V was shortened by 1 base and J by 8 bases, with 17 bases between the two germline ends. DNA of the CDR3: TGCGCCAGCAGCCAAGCGGCCAGGGACGTGGGGGGCTACACCTTC. This translates into CASSQAARDVGGYTF.

V gene TRBV7-2 combines with J gene TRBJ1-2; D not certain. Germline CDR1 and CDR2: SGHTA and FQGNSA. This CDR3 region has 14 residues. Trimming removed 1 base from V and 5 bases from J, with 11 bases in between. The CDR3 DNA sequence: TGTGCCAGCAGCTTAGGGGAGGGAAGGTATGGCTACACCTTC. Translating gives CASSLGEGRYGYTF.

This chain uses TRBV30 with TRBJ1-2; maybe TRBD1 (6 bases). The CDR3 is 13 amino acids. V lost 3 bases to trimming and J lost 6 bases, with 14 bases between them. Germline V gene data show CDR1 as GTSNPN and CDR2 as SVGIG (reference sequence). The CDR3 sequence: CAWRDSFFDGYTF. The CDR3 DNA reads as TGTGCCTGGAGGGACAGTTTTTTTGATGGCTACACCTTC.

The chain couples TRBV19 to TRBJ2-3, with D uncertain. V lost 7 bases and J 4 bases, leaving 15 bases between the germline ends. Germline CDR1 is LNHDA and CDR2 is SQIVND (reference sequence). This CDR3 region has 14 residues. Here the CDR3 DNA reads TGTGCCAGTAAAGGTCTTATTTGGGCAGATACGCAGTATTTT. Translation gives CASKGLIWADTQYF.

In DNA, the CDR3 is TGCGCCAGCAGCAACGACAGTGAAGCTTTCTTT. Its protein is CASSNDSEAFF. The chain has TRBV5-1 and TRBJ1-1, with D possibly TRBD1 on 5 matching bases. V was pared by 4 bases and J by 7 bases, with 8 bases between. The CDR3 sequence is 11 residues long. Germline CDR1 SGHRS, CDR2 YFSETQ.

J is TRBJ2-7 and V is TRBV27; D gene ambiguous. CDR1 MNHEY and CDR2 SMNVEV come from the germline V gene (reference sequence). Trimming shortened V by 4 bases and J by 3 bases, and 13 bases separated the two germline ends. The CDR3 has 14 amino acids. CDR3 region: CASSSPGVDYEQYF. CDR3 in DNA: TGTGCCAGCAGTTCCCCCGGAGTAGACTACGAGCAGTACTTC.

Relative to its sample, this clone is medium-sized. The chain is built from TRBV19 and TRBJ1-5, with no clear D. The germline CDR1 and CDR2 sequences are LNHDA and SQIVND (reference sequence). Trimming shortened V by 5 bases and J by 0 bases, and 17 bases separated the two germline ends. The CDR3 has 17 residues. CDR3 residues: CASSPRPGRVSNQPQHF. The CDR3 region has the DNA TGTGCCAGTAGTCCTAGGCCCGGGCGGGTTAGCAATCAGCCCCAGCATTTT.

The chain has TRBV4-1 and TRBJ1-4; 10 bases align to TRBD1. The germline V gene encodes CDR1 MGHRA and CDR2 YSYEKL. The CDR3 loop spans 15 amino acids. V lost 3 bases and J lost 8; bases outside the gene matches: 6. The CDR3 spells CASSQPGQGKEKLFF. DNA of the CDR3: TGCGCCAGCAGCCAGCCGGGACAGGGGAAAGAAAAACTGTTTTTT.

This sequence joins TRBV27 and TRBJ1-2; no clear D gene. The CDR3 is made up of 15 amino acids. The V gene lost 0 bases and the J gene lost 5 bases, with 13 bases spanning the gap. CDR1 is MNHEY and CDR2 is SMNVEV in the germline V gene (reference sequence). In nucleotides, the CDR3 is TGTGCCAGCAGTTTATCGGTCCAAGGGAGTTATGGCTACACCTTC. This translates into CASSLSVQGSYGYTF.